Listed below are T cell receptor beta chains from one sample, sequenced in a study of blood T cell repertoires in COVID-19. Repertoires were generated with immunoSEQ multiplex PCR, while TCRdb's copy carries only in-frame clones and drops some. The sample carries around 130,000 clones, about 82% recorded once. Sequencing was done on a sample of peripheral blood. The receptors come from a man aged 50 or older with acute or convalescent COVID-19. Each CDR3 is given with its conserved first and last residue. Fields, in order: clone size, D gene, J gene, V gene, CDR3 DNA, CDR3 protein. A D gene is named only where the DNA matches it firmly. Clone size appears in some rows only: once, few, many, or a class for an expanded clone.

clone size: -; D gene: TRBD1; J gene: TRBJ1-4; V gene: TRBV7-8; CDR3 DNA: TGTGCCAGCAGCTTAGACCGGGACAGGGGGCGTACTAATGAAAAACTGTTTTTT; CDR3 protein: CASSLDRDRGRTNEKLFF
clone size: -; D gene: -; J gene: TRBJ1-2; V gene: TRBV2; CDR3 DNA: TGTGCCAGCAGTCCGGGACAAAGCTATGGCTACACCTTC; CDR3 protein: CASSPGQSYGYTF
clone size: -; D gene: -; J gene: TRBJ1-2; V gene: TRBV9; CDR3 DNA: TGTGCCAGCAGCCCCTGGGGGGGGTCTAACTATGGCTACACCTTC; CDR3 protein: CASSPWGGSNYGYTF
clone size: -; D gene: TRBD2; J gene: TRBJ2-1; V gene: TRBV11-2; CDR3 DNA: TGTGCCAGCAGCCTTACTAGCGGGAGCGGGGGTGAGCAGTTCTTC; CDR3 protein: CASSLTSGSGGEQFF
clone size: -; D gene: -; J gene: TRBJ1-6; V gene: TRBV5-6; CDR3 DNA: TGTGCCAGCTCCCGAGAGAGGTATAATTCACCCCTCCACTTT; CDR3 protein: CASSRERYNSPLHF
clone size: -; D gene: -; J gene: TRBJ2-7; V gene: TRBV3-1/TRBV3-2; CDR3 DNA: TGTGCCAGCAGCAGAGGGACTTTTACCTACGAGCAGTACTTC; CDR3 protein: CASSRGTFTYEQYF
clone size: once; D gene: -; J gene: TRBJ2-2; V gene: TRBV3-1/TRBV3-2; CDR3 DNA: TGTGCCAGCACCCGCCACGGGCAGGGTAACACCGGGGAGCTGTTTTTT; CDR3 protein: CASTRHGQGNTGELFF
clone size: -; D gene: TRBD1; J gene: TRBJ1-2; V gene: TRBV28; CDR3 DNA: TGTGCCAGCAGTCCACCCGGGACAGGGGCCCTCGGGACCTTC; CDR3 protein: CASSPPGTGALGTF
clone size: -; D gene: TRBD1; J gene: TRBJ1-1; V gene: TRBV5-1; CDR3 DNA: TGCGCCAGCAGCTTGGGCCGGGACAGGGCCACTGAAGCTTTCTTT; CDR3 protein: CASSLGRDRATEAFF
clone size: once; D gene: -; J gene: TRBJ2-7; V gene: TRBV23-1; CDR3 DNA: TGCGCCAGCAGTCAATCGTTGGCTAGCAGCGACGAGCAGTACTTC; CDR3 protein: CASSQSLASSDEQYF
clone size: few; D gene: TRBD2; J gene: TRBJ2-7; V gene: TRBV10-1; CDR3 DNA: TGCGCCAGCAGTTTGGGAGGGTTTGGCAACGAGCAGTACTTC; CDR3 protein: CASSLGGFGNEQYF
clone size: -; D gene: -; J gene: TRBJ2-5; V gene: TRBV27; CDR3 DNA: TGTGCCAGCTGCAGAACCCCTGGGGGGGCCCAAGAGACCCAGTACTTC; CDR3 protein: CASCRTPGGAQETQYF
clone size: -; D gene: -; J gene: TRBJ2-1; V gene: TRBV5-1; CDR3 DNA: TGCGCCAGCAGGGGGTGGGTAGCGACCTACAATGAGCAGTTCTTC; CDR3 protein: CASRGWVATYNEQFF
clone size: -; D gene: -; J gene: TRBJ1-3; V gene: TRBV12-3/TRBV12-4; CDR3 DNA: TGTGCCAGCAGTTTAGTCGCTGGAAACACCATATATTTT; CDR3 protein: CASSLVAGNTIYF
clone size: -; D gene: TRBD1; J gene: TRBJ1-5; V gene: TRBV5-1; CDR3 DNA: TGCGCCAGCAGCGCAGGGACAGGGGGTCTTAATCAGCCCCAGCATTTT; CDR3 protein: CASSAGTGGLNQPQHF
clone size: once; D gene: -; J gene: TRBJ2-7; V gene: TRBV7-3; CDR3 DNA: TGTGCCAGCAGCCCGTCCCCGGAGGCCTACGAGCAGTACTTC; CDR3 protein: CASSPSPEAYEQYF
clone size: -; D gene: -; J gene: TRBJ1-5; V gene: TRBV5-1; CDR3 DNA: TGCGCCAGCAGCTTGGGAAGGGGAGGGAGCAATCAGCCCCAGCATTTT; CDR3 protein: CASSLGRGGSNQPQHF
clone size: -; D gene: TRBD1; J gene: TRBJ2-4; V gene: TRBV15; CDR3 DNA: TGTGCCACCAGCAGGGACAGGGGGCTAGACATTCAGTACTTC; CDR3 protein: CATSRDRGLDIQYF
clone size: -; D gene: -; J gene: TRBJ1-6; V gene: TRBV3-1/TRBV3-2; CDR3 DNA: TGTGCCAGCAGCCCGGGGGGGGCTTATAATTCACCCCTCCACTTT; CDR3 protein: CASSPGGAYNSPLHF
clone size: -; D gene: TRBD2; J gene: TRBJ2-1; V gene: TRBV2; CDR3 DNA: TGTGCCAGCAGTGGACTAGCGGAGCAGTTCTTC; CDR3 protein: CASSGLAEQFF
clone size: -; D gene: TRBD1; J gene: TRBJ1-6; V gene: TRBV19; CDR3 DNA: TGTGCCAGTACCAGGGGACAGGGGCGTTTTAATTCACCCCTCCACTTT; CDR3 protein: CASTRGQGRFNSPLHF
clone size: -; D gene: -; J gene: TRBJ1-1; V gene: TRBV3-1/TRBV3-2; CDR3 DNA: TGTGCCAGCAGCCAAGAACAACGTATACCAGCTTTCTTT; CDR3 protein: CASSQEQRIPAFF
clone size: -; D gene: TRBD1; J gene: TRBJ2-7; V gene: TRBV7-2; CDR3 DNA: TGTGCCAGCAGCTCGGACAGGGGCGGCGAGCAGTACTTC; CDR3 protein: CASSSDRGGEQYF
clone size: -; D gene: -; J gene: TRBJ1-2; V gene: TRBV10-3; CDR3 DNA: TGTGCCATCAGTAACCGGGACATGGGTGGCTACACCTTC; CDR3 protein: CAISNRDMGGYTF
clone size: once; D gene: -; J gene: TRBJ1-2; V gene: TRBV24-1; CDR3 DNA: TGTGCCACCAGTGGTACAGACCCTCCTAACTATGGCTACACCTTC; CDR3 protein: CATSGTDPPNYGYTF
clone size: -; D gene: -; J gene: TRBJ1-1; V gene: TRBV29-1; CDR3 DNA: TGCAGCGTTGAGGGGGGGATCCTTGAAGCTTTCTTT; CDR3 protein: CSVEGGILEAFF
clone size: -; D gene: TRBD1; J gene: TRBJ2-7; V gene: TRBV6-5; CDR3 DNA: TGTGCCAGCACCCCGACAGGGGAGGCCTACGAGCAGTACTTC; CDR3 protein: CASTPTGEAYEQYF
clone size: once; D gene: -; J gene: TRBJ2-5; V gene: TRBV2; CDR3 DNA: TGTGCCAGCAGGCACACAGACAACCAAGAGACCCAGTACTTC; CDR3 protein: CASRHTDNQETQYF
clone size: few; D gene: -; J gene: TRBJ1-1; V gene: TRBV9; CDR3 DNA: TGTGCCAGCAGCGTCGAGGGAATGAACACTGAAGCTTTCTTT; CDR3 protein: CASSVEGMNTEAFF
clone size: -; D gene: TRBD2; J gene: TRBJ2-7; V gene: TRBV4-2; CDR3 DNA: TGTGCCAGCAGCCCGTCTAGCGGGGGAGGAGAGCAGTACTTC; CDR3 protein: CASSPSSGGGEQYF
clone size: -; D gene: -; J gene: TRBJ2-6; V gene: TRBV30; CDR3 DNA: TGTGCCTGGGTGCCCTACTCTGGGGCCAACGTCCTGACTTTC; CDR3 protein: CAWVPYSGANVLTF
clone size: -; D gene: -; J gene: TRBJ1-1; V gene: TRBV7-9; CDR3 DNA: TGTGCCAGCAGCGCGTCCGAGGCGACTGAAGCTTTCTTT; CDR3 protein: CASSASEATEAFF
clone size: -; D gene: -; J gene: TRBJ2-1; V gene: TRBV4-2; CDR3 DNA: TGTGCCAGCAGCCAAGACCGGAGCTCCTACAATGAGCAGTTCTTC; CDR3 protein: CASSQDRSSYNEQFF
clone size: few; D gene: -; J gene: TRBJ2-1; V gene: TRBV24-1; CDR3 DNA: TGTGCCACCAGTGATGGGGAGACCTACAATGAGCAGTTCTTC; CDR3 protein: CATSDGETYNEQFF
clone size: -; D gene: TRBD1; J gene: TRBJ1-5; V gene: TRBV19; CDR3 DNA: TGTGCCAGTAGTATAGCAACAGGGGGCTATCAGCCCCAGCATTTT; CDR3 protein: CASSIATGGYQPQHF
clone size: -; D gene: -; J gene: TRBJ1-2; V gene: TRBV6-5; CDR3 DNA: TGTGCCAGCAGCCAGACATCTTCTGGCTACACCTTC; CDR3 protein: CASSQTSSGYTF
clone size: -; D gene: TRBD1; J gene: TRBJ1-2; V gene: TRBV24-1; CDR3 DNA: TGTGCCACCAGTGGGACAGGGGTTTATGGCTACACCTTC; CDR3 protein: CATSGTGVYGYTF
clone size: -; D gene: TRBD1; J gene: TRBJ2-1; V gene: TRBV10-3; CDR3 DNA: TGTGCAGGATCCCGGGACAGGTCGGACAATGAGCAGTTCTTC; CDR3 protein: CAGSRDRSDNEQFF
clone size: -; D gene: TRBD2; J gene: TRBJ2-4; V gene: TRBV5-6; CDR3 DNA: TGTGCCAGCAGCTCTGTTACTAGCGGTCCTACAGCCAAAAACATTCAGTACTTC; CDR3 protein: CASSSVTSGPTAKNIQYF
clone size: -; D gene: -; J gene: TRBJ1-2; V gene: TRBV21-1; CDR3 DNA: TGTGCCAGCAGCAATTACGACAGGGCTACTCCCTATGGCTACACCTTC; CDR3 protein: CASSNYDRATPYGYTF
clone size: -; D gene: -; J gene: TRBJ1-5; V gene: TRBV24-1; CDR3 DNA: TGTGCCACCAGTGATTCCAGAAATCAGCCCCAGCATTTT; CDR3 protein: CATSDSRNQPQHF
clone size: once; D gene: -; J gene: TRBJ2-3; V gene: TRBV5-1; CDR3 DNA: TGCGCCAGCAGCTTGGAGTTCCAGCGGCAAGATACGCAGTATTTT; CDR3 protein: CASSLEFQRQDTQYF
clone size: -; D gene: TRBD1; J gene: TRBJ1-3; V gene: TRBV9; CDR3 DNA: TGTGCCAGCAGCGAGGGACAGGGGACAGTATATGGAAACACCATATATTTT; CDR3 protein: CASSEGQGTVYGNTIYF
clone size: -; D gene: TRBD2; J gene: TRBJ2-1; V gene: TRBV30; CDR3 DNA: TGTGCCTGGAGGAGGACTAGCGGGAGCAGTAATGAGCAGTTCTTC; CDR3 protein: CAWRRTSGSSNEQFF
clone size: -; D gene: TRBD1; J gene: TRBJ2-7; V gene: TRBV27; CDR3 DNA: TGTGCCAGCAGTTTTGGGACAGGGTCTTACGAGCAGTACTTC; CDR3 protein: CASSFGTGSYEQYF
clone size: -; D gene: -; J gene: TRBJ1-1; V gene: TRBV5-8; CDR3 DNA: TGTGCCAGCAGCTTGTGGGCCTCCTTCGAAGCTTTCTTT; CDR3 protein: CASSLWASFEAFF
clone size: -; D gene: -; J gene: TRBJ2-1; V gene: TRBV7-8; CDR3 DNA: TGTGCCAGCAGCTTAAACTCTGCTAGCCCCCTTTTGAATGAGCAGTTCTTC; CDR3 protein: CASSLNSASPLLNEQFF
clone size: -; D gene: -; J gene: TRBJ1-1; V gene: TRBV13; CDR3 DNA: TGTGCCAGCAGCTTAGGTACTACAGGGTGGGGCACTGAAGCTTTCTTT; CDR3 protein: CASSLGTTGWGTEAFF
clone size: -; D gene: TRBD2; J gene: TRBJ2-1; V gene: TRBV13; CDR3 DNA: TGTGCCAGCAGCTTATGGATAGCGGGACGGTACAATGAGCAGTTCTTC; CDR3 protein: CASSLWIAGRYNEQFF
clone size: -; D gene: -; J gene: TRBJ1-1; V gene: TRBV15; CDR3 DNA: TGTGCCACCAGTCAGGGTCTGAACACTGAAGCTTTCTTT; CDR3 protein: CATSQGLNTEAFF
clone size: -; D gene: -; J gene: TRBJ2-7; V gene: TRBV7-2; CDR3 DNA: TGTGCCAGCAGCTTATACGGGTCCGAGCAGTACTTC; CDR3 protein: CASSLYGSEQYF
clone size: -; D gene: -; J gene: TRBJ2-1; V gene: TRBV19; CDR3 DNA: TGTGCCAGTAGTATTAGGGGAAATGAGCAGTTCTTC; CDR3 protein: CASSIRGNEQFF
clone size: -; D gene: -; J gene: TRBJ2-5; V gene: TRBV7-3; CDR3 DNA: TGTGCCAGCAGCTTAAAAGGCGGGCGGTGGGAGACCCAGTACTTC; CDR3 protein: CASSLKGGRWETQYF
clone size: -; D gene: TRBD1; J gene: TRBJ1-2; V gene: TRBV12-3/TRBV12-4; CDR3 DNA: TGTGCCAGCAGCTGGGACAGGTTCTATGGCTACACCTTC; CDR3 protein: CASSWDRFYGYTF
clone size: -; D gene: TRBD2; J gene: TRBJ2-2; V gene: TRBV6-5; CDR3 DNA: TGTGCCAGCAGTTACCTAGCGGAGGCCACCGGGGAGCTGTTTTTT; CDR3 protein: CASSYLAEATGELFF
clone size: -; D gene: -; J gene: TRBJ1-2; V gene: TRBV11-1; CDR3 DNA: TGTGCCAGCAGCCACCGGGGGAGCAATGGCTACACCTTC; CDR3 protein: CASSHRGSNGYTF